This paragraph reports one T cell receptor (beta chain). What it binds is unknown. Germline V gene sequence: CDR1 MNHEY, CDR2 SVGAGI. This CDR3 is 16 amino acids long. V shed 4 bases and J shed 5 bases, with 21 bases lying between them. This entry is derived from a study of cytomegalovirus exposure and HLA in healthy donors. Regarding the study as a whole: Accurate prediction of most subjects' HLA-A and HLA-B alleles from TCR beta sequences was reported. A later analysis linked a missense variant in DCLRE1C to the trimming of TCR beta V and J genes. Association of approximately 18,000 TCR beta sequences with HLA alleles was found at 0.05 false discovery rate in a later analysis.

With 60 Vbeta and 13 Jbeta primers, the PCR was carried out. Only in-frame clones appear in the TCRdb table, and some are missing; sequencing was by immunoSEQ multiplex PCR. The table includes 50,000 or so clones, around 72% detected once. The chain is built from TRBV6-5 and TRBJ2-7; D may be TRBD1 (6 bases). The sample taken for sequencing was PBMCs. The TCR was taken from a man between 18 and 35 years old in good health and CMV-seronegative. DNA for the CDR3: TGTGCCAGCAGTTCTGTCGACAGGTCCCTGGGGGACGAGCAGTACTTC. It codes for CASSSVDRSLGDEQYF.